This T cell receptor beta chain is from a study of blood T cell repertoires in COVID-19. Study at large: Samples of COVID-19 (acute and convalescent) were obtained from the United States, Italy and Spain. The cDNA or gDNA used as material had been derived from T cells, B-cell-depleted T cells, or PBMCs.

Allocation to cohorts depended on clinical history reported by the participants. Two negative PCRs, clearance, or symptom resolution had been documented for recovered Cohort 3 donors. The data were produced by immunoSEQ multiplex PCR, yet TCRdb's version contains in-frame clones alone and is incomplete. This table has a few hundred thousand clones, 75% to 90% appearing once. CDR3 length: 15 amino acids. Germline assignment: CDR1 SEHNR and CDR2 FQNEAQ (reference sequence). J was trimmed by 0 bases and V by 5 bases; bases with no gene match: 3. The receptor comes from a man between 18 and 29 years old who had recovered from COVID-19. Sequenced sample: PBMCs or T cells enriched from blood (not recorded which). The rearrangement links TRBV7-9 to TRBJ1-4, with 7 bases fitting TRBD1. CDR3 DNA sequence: TGTGCCAGCAGCCAGGGGGTTGCAACTAATGAAAAACTGTTTTTT. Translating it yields CASSQGVATNEKLFF.